The source of this T cell receptor beta chain is a study of human T cells and chemical hapten exposure. The time point here: pre-sensitization, week 0. Specified treatment: therapeutic diphenylcyclopropenone sensitization with weekly scalp DPC. Prior to application of each patch test, blood was drawn. Unseparated into fractions, whole blood served as the source from which total RNA was extracted. The V gene lost 0 bases and the J gene lost 4 bases, with 10 bases spanning the gap. Germline V CDR1 and CDR2: LGHDT, YNNKEL (reference sequence). The CDR3 is 15 amino acids. This clonotype was observed many times. In TCRdb, the RACE reads were re-called with MiXCR into one record per CDR3 protein. The table includes 350,000 to 450,000 distinct CDR3 sequences, 5% to 6.5% detected once.

The clonotype comes from a woman in her forties or fifties with alopecia areata. Some clones in this sample may be carry-over from other donors' samples. The sequencing used whole blood, collected in connection with sensitization to the hapten diphenylcyclopropenone (DPC). The chain carries TRBV3-1 and TRBJ1-5; D gene unclear. The CDR3 loop is CASSQDVGQNQPQHF. The CDR3 nucleotides are TGTGCCAGCAGCCAAGATGTTGGGCAAAATCAGCCCCAGCATTTT.